Listed below are T cell receptor beta chains from one sample, sequenced in a study of T-cell memory formation after mild COVID-19. TCRdb re-analysed the 5' RACE reads in MiXCR, keeping a single row per CDR3 protein. The data show some 65,000 distinct CDR3 sequences, approximately 15% seen once. The sample was PBMCs or a T cell subset sorted from them (not recorded which). The receptors here all came from an adult woman who had mild COVID-19 (a few samples of this study predate the infection). Cell type and time point are not known. Both conserved end residues are part of each CDR3. The order of the fields is J gene, V gene, clone size, D gene, CDR3 DNA, CDR3 protein. D genes are given only for firm matches. Size tells how often a clone was seen (once, few, many) or the class of an expanded clone, and some rows leave it out.

>TRBJ2-4|TRBV2|.|TRBD1
TGTGCCAGCAGTACAGGGGGCGGGTACATTCAGTACTTC
CASSTGGGYIQYF
>TRBJ2-2|TRBV7-2|few|.
TGTGCCAGCACTCCGGGGGACTCACTGAACACCGGGGAGCTGTTTTTT
CASTPGDSLNTGELFF
>TRBJ2-1|TRBV13|few|TRBD2
TGTGCCAGCAGCTTAGGGGGACTAGAATATGAGCAGTTCTTC
CASSLGGLEYEQFF
>TRBJ2-2|TRBV20-1|.|.
TGCAGTGCTAGAGATACTTCCATAGGGGGGGCCGGGGAGCTGTTTTTT
CSARDTSIGGAGELFF
>TRBJ2-7|TRBV27|many|TRBD1
TGTGCCAGCAGTTTCACCGGGACAGGGGCTTACGAGCAGTACTTC
CASSFTGTGAYEQYF
>TRBJ2-1|TRBV11-2|.|.
TGTGCCAGCAGCTTATGGCAGGGTAATGAGCAGTTCTTC
CASSLWQGNEQFF
>TRBJ1-1|TRBV7-8|.|.
TGTGCCAGCAGCTTGTGGGACAACACTGAAGCTTTCTTT
CASSLWDNTEAFF
>TRBJ1-1|TRBV20-1|.|.
TGCAGTGCTAGAGGGACAGCGAACACTGAAGCTTTCTTT
CSARGTANTEAFF
>TRBJ2-3|TRBV7-9|.|.
TGTGCCAGCAGCTTAAGGTCCCGAGACAGTCCCACAGATACGCAGTATTTT
CASSLRSRDSPTDTQYF
>TRBJ2-5|TRBV2|.|.
TGTGCCAGCGGGTCGGGGTACCAAGAGACCCAGTACTTC
CASGSGYQETQYF
>TRBJ1-1|TRBV4-1|few|.
TGCGCCAGCAGCCCCAAGGATGGGGGAAGTGAAGCTTTCTTT
CASSPKDGGSEAFF
>TRBJ2-3|TRBV7-8|.|TRBD1
TGTGCCAGCAGCTCAGGGACAGGGGCAGATACGCAGTATTTT
CASSSGTGADTQYF
>TRBJ2-3|TRBV6-5|few|TRBD2
TGTGCCAGCAGCCCCCTAGCGGGGGCCACAGATACGCAGTATTTT
CASSPLAGATDTQYF
>TRBJ2-5|TRBV29-1|many|TRBD2
TGCAGCGTTGAAGATCTTACTAGCGGGGTAGGGGAGACCCAGTACTTC
CSVEDLTSGVGETQYF
>TRBJ2-1|TRBV21-1|.|.
TGTGCCAGCAGCAAAGCTGCTAGCGGGAACTACAATGAGCAGTTCTTC
CASSKAASGNYNEQFF
>TRBJ2-7|TRBV7-9|.|TRBD1
TGTGCCAGCAGCTTAATAGACAGGGGAACAGATGAGCAGTACTTC
CASSLIDRGTDEQYF
>TRBJ2-2|TRBV5-4|.|.
TGTGCCAGCAGCTCACGGGACGCTTTGCTCGGGGAGCTGTTTTTT
CASSSRDALLGELFF
>TRBJ2-1|TRBV7-9|.|TRBD1
TGTGCCAGCAGCAAACCCTGGACAGGCCAAACCTACAATGAGCAGTTCTTC
CASSKPWTGQTYNEQFF
>TRBJ2-7|TRBV4-1|few|TRBD2
TGCGCCAGCAGCCAAGAAGCGGCTAGCGGGTTCTACGAGCAGTACTTC
CASSQEAASGFYEQYF
>TRBJ2-7|TRBV29-1|few|TRBD2
TGCAGCGCGAGGACTAGCGAGGACTACGAGCAGTACTTC
CSARTSEDYEQYF
>TRBJ2-3|TRBV13|few|.
TGTGCCAGCAGCTTAGGCGGGGAAGGGACAGATACGCAGTATTTT
CASSLGGEGTDTQYF
>TRBJ2-3|TRBV28|.|TRBD2
TGTGCCAGCAGTTTATATATTAGGACTAGCGGGCGAAGCACAGATACGCAGTATTTT
CASSLYIRTSGRSTDTQYF
>TRBJ2-1|TRBV20-1|.|TRBD2
TGCAGTGCTAGAGGACTAGCGGGAGGACTTGCCTACAATGAGCAGTTCTTC
CSARGLAGGLAYNEQFF
>TRBJ2-1|TRBV20-1|.|.
TGCAGTGCCCGCCCATGTGAGCAGTTCTTC
CSARPCEQFF
>TRBJ2-3|TRBV4-1|.|TRBD2
TGCGCCAGCAGCCCAGGGACTAGCGGGGTCACAGATACGCAGTATTTT
CASSPGTSGVTDTQYF
>TRBJ2-3|TRBV20-1|few|.
TGCAGTGCTAGGATAGGGCCTACCACAGATACGCAGTATTTT
CSARIGPTTDTQYF